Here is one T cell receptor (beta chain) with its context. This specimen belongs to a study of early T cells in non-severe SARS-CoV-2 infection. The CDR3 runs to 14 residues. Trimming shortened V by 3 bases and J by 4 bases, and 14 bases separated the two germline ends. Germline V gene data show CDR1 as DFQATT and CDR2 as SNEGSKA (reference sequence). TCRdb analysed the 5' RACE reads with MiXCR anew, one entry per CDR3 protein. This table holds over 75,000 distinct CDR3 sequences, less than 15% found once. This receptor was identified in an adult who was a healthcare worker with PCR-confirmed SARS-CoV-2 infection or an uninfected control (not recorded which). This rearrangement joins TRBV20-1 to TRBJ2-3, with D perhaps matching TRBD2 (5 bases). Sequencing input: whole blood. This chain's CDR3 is CSASRTRTPDTQYF. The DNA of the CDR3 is TGCAGTGCTAGTAGAACTAGAACCCCAGATACGCAGTATTTT.